This T cell receptor (beta chain) was documented in a study of cytomegalovirus exposure and HLA in healthy donors. The primer mix had 60 Vbeta and 13 Jbeta primers. The table came from immunoSEQ multiplex PCR; TCRdb's copy has only in-frame clones and leaves some out. The data contain some 140,000 clones, 70% to 80% of them seen just once; the ten biggest clones take up 3% to 4%. CDR1 is PRHDT, CDR2 FYEKMQ, per germline (reference sequence). The CDR3 sequence is 15 residues long. Trimming cost V 2 bases and J 7 bases, with 15 bases left between them. The chain carries TRBV13 and TRBJ2-4; maybe TRBD1 (5 bases). This clonotype was sampled from a woman aged 40-49 years in good health and CMV-seronegative. Sequenced sample: PBMCs. In DNA form, the CDR3 reads TGTGCCAGCAGCTTAAGTCCGCCAGGGATGAACATTCAGTACTTC. This sequence encodes CASSLSPPGMNIQYF.